This T cell receptor beta chain was identified in a study of blood T cell repertoires in COVID-19. In the study overall: PBMCs, B-cell-depleted T cells, or T cells were the source of the cDNA or gDNA that made up the material.

Participants' own reports of clinical history determined their cohort assignment. Two negative PCRs, clearance, or symptom resolution characterized the recovered Cohort 3 donors. Per the study methods: Nucleated cell counts were estimated from reference gene primer amplification. Sequencing used immunoSEQ multiplex PCR; TCRdb keeps in-frame clones, though not all of them. V and J calls and clone size come straight from that table; D and trimming were deduced from the DNA. The data contain about 200,000 clones, about 90% of them singletons. The receptor's source is a woman in her twenties or thirties who had recovered from COVID-19. Sequenced: PBMCs or T cells enriched from blood (not recorded which).

The CDR3 here is CASSIGGGADYGYTF. In DNA form, the CDR3 reads TGTGCCAGTAGTATAGGTGGCGGGGCTGACTATGGCTACACCTTC. V gene TRBV19 combines with J gene TRBJ1-2; TRBD1 is a possible D gene (5 bases). The V gene lost 1 base and the J gene lost 3 bases, with 12 bases spanning the gap. CDR3 size: 15 residues. CDR1 is LNHDA and CDR2 is SQIVND in the germline V gene (reference sequence).